This T cell receptor beta chain was recorded in a study of T-cell memory formation after mild COVID-19. Overall study results and limits: The study detected some responding clones in pre-infection memory, suggesting cross-reactive memory joined. Contracting clones from day 15 to 85 had balanced CD4/CD8; later expanders favoured CD4+. Day 37-peaking second-wave clones had unconfirmed SARS-CoV-2 specificity. CM and EM subsets held most contracting CD4+ clones; EMRA held CD8+ ones.

As to this clonotype: The antigen remains unidentified.

TCRdb called the 5' RACE reads again in MiXCR, with one record for every CDR3 protein. The data contain around 340,000 distinct CDR3 sequences, 10% to 15% of them singletons. The V gene lost 3 bases and the J gene lost 5 bases, with 11 bases spanning the gap. Germline V lookup: CDR1 MNHEY, CDR2 SMNVEV (reference sequence). This CDR3 contains 13 residues. Sequenced material: PBMCs or a T cell subset sorted from them (not recorded which). The chain recombines TRBV27 with TRBJ2-7; no reliable D call. The origin of this receptor is a man between 18 and 35 years old who had mild COVID-19 (a few samples of this study predate the infection). Cell type and time point are not known. The CDR3 DNA reads TGTGCCAGCAGTTTTAGTAGGGTCCACGAGCAGTACTTC. This gives the protein CASSFSRVHEQYF.